A single sample is the source of the 8 T cell receptor beta chains below, sequenced in a study of HIV-infected patients and healthy controls (dated by TCRdb to the mid-2010s). The library relied on 5' RACE. Sequencing took place on an Illumina MiSeq. 500 to 600 ng RNA was reverse transcribed with SuperScript III using primers against the alpha and beta constant regions. Alpha and beta chain libraries were generated separately via chain-specific third strand synthesis with multiplexing indices. The public reads were reanalyzed by TCRdb: fastp trimming at Q25, MiXCR alignment, in-frame beta chains only. Rows are unified per CDR3 protein, each entry keeping the most common DNA and genes. Present in this sample are several thousand distinct CDR3 sequences, almost 8% of which were seen just once. Roughly a tenth of the sample rests with the top ten. Whole blood was used without fractionating the cells, so the repertoire represented all peripheral T cells without sorting.

Specimen: blood, collected before antiretroviral therapy. The receptor set was obtained from an adult with HIV infection.

By share of the sample, this clonotype is medium-sized. This chain connects TRBV28 to TRBJ2-1; TRBD1 might be the D (5 bases). There are 15 residues in the CDR3. Trimming left V 7 bases short and J 4 bases short, with 17 bases between. Looked up from germline, CDR1 is MDHEN and CDR2 is SYDVKM. The CDR3 nucleotides are TGTGCCAGCACCCCGCGACCGACAGATTACAATGAGCAGTTCTTC. Protein sequence: CASTPRPTDYNEQFF.

The chain is built from TRBV6-5 and TRBJ2-3; D gene uncertain. The CDR3 is 19 amino acids. CDR1 and CDR2 from the germline V gene are MNHEY and SVGAGI. Trimming removed 5 bases from V and 2 bases from J, with 26 bases in between. In DNA form, the CDR3 reads TGTGCCAGCAGTACGGCCCAGATAGGGCAGCACCTTTACACAGATACGCAGTATTTT. Translated: CASSTAQIGQHLYTDTQYF.

By sample share, this clonotype is medium-sized. The rearrangement uses TRBV7-9 and TRBJ2-3, with D tentatively TRBD2 (5 bases). The V end was cut by 1 base, the J end by 0 bases, with 8 bases between. Germline V lookup: CDR1 SEHNR, CDR2 FQNEAQ (reference sequence). The CDR3 length is 15 residues. The CDR3 sequence: CASSLDGKSTDTQYF. CDR3 DNA: TGTGCCAGCAGCTTAGACGGGAAGAGCACAGATACGCAGTATTTT.

This clonotype came up many times. The chain joins TRBV5-1 to TRBJ2-3; D remains ambiguous. Germline values: CDR1 SGHRS, CDR2 YFSETQ. Trimming stripped 0 bases from V and 9 bases from J, with 14 bases between. The CDR3 totals 14 residues. CDR3 sequence reads: CASSLDRSDETQYF. The CDR3 nucleotides are TGCGCCAGCAGCTTGGATCGGTCCGACGAGACGCAGTATTTT.

This clonotype has ten or more counts. The chain links TRBV30 to TRBJ1-1, with D unresolved. The V gene lost 2 bases and the J gene lost 4 bases, with 11 bases spanning the gap. There are 13 residues in the CDR3. Germline CDR1 reads GTSNPN; CDR2 reads SVGIG (reference sequence). This chain's CDR3 is CAWSRDVGTEAFF. The DNA for the CDR3 is TGTGCCTGGAGTCGCGATGTCGGCACTGAAGCTTTCTTT.

This clonotype was seen ten or more times. The V call is TRBV10-2, the J call TRBJ2-1; a weak D match, TRBD2 (5 bases). CDR1 and CDR2 (germline): WSHSY, SAAADI. This CDR3 region has 15 residues. V shed 8 bases and J shed 0 bases, with 14 bases lying between them. CDR3 sequence: CASAVSESSYNEQFF. In DNA form, the CDR3 reads TGCGCCAGCGCAGTTAGCGAGAGCTCCTACAATGAGCAGTTCTTC.

The chain links TRBV27 to TRBJ2-7; tentative D call: TRBD1 (5 bases). The germline gives CDR1 MNHEY, CDR2 SMNVEV (reference sequence). Deletions cut 5 bases from V and 2 bases from J, with 16 bases between. This CDR3 has 15 amino acids. The CDR3 DNA is TGTGCCAGCAGTCCACACCTTGACAGAACCTACGAGCAGTACTTC. Encoded protein: CASSPHLDRTYEQYF.

This clonotype was counted at least ten times. The V call is TRBV20-1, the J call TRBJ1-4; the D gene is possibly TRBD1 (6 bases). The CDR3 has 20 residues. The germline CDR1 and CDR2 sequences are DFQATT and SNEGSKA (reference sequence). V was pared by 0 bases and J by 3 bases, with 26 bases between. CDR3 bases: TGCAGTGCTAGAGAGAATACCGGGACATGGGGTCTTCTGGCTAATGAAAAACTGTTTTTT. Translation: CSARENTGTWGLLANEKLFF.